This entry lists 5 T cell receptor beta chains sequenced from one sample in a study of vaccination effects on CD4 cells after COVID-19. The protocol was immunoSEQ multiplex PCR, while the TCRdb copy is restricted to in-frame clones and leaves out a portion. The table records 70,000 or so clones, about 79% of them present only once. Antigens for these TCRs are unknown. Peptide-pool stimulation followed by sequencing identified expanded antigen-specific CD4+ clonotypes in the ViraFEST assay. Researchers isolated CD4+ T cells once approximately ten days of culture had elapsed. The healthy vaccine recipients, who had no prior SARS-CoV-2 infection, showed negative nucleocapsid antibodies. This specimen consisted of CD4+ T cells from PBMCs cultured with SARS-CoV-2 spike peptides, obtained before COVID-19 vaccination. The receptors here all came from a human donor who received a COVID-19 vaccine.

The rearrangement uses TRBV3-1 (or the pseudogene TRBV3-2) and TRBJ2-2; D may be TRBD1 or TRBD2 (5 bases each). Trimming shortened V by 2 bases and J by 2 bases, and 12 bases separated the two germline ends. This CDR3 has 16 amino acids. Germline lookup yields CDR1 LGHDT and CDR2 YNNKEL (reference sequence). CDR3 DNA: TGTGCCAGCAGCCAAATGGGACGGAGAAACACCGGGGAGCTGTTTTTT. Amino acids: CASSQMGRRNTGELFF.

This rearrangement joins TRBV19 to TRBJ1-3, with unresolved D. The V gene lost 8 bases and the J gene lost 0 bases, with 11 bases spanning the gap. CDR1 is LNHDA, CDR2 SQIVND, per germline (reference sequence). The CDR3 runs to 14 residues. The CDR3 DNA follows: TGTGCCAGTTCCACGGTATTCTCTGGAAACACCATATATTTT. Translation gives CASSTVFSGNTIYF.

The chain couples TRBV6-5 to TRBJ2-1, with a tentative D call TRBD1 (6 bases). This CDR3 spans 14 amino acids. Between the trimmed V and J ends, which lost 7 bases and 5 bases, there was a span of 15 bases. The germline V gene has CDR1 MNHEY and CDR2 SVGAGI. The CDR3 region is CASNKQQGNNEQFF. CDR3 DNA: TGTGCCAGCAACAAACAACAGGGCAACAATGAGCAGTTCTTC.

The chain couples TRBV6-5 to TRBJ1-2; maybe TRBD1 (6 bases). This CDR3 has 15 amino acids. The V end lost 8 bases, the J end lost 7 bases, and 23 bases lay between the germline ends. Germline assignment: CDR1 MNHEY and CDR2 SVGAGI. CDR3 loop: CASLGQTLGWSGYTF. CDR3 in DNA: TGTGCCAGCCTAGGACAGACTTTGGGATGGAGTGGCTACACCTTC.

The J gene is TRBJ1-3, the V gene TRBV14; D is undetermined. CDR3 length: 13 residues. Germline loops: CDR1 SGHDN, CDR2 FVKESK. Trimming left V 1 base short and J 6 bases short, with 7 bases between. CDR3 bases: TGTGCCAGCAGCCAAGGACCGGTAAACACCATATATTTT. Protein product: CASSQGPVNTIYF. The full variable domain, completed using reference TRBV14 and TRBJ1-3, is EAGVTQFPSHSVIEKGQTVTLRCDPISGHDNLYWYRRVMGKEIKFLLHFVKESKQDESGMPNNRFLAERTGGTYSTLKVQPAELEDSGVYFCASSQGPVNTIYFGEGSWLTVV.